Shown below are 17 T cell receptor beta chains from a single sample sequenced in a study of blood T cell repertoires in COVID-19. Only in-frame clones appear in the TCRdb table, and some are missing; sequencing was by immunoSEQ multiplex PCR. The data show almost 250,000 clones, with 86% seen just once and roughly 6.2% held by the top ten. Specimen: peripheral blood. All receptors come from a woman of 80 years or more with COVID-19, enrolled during active disease.

The chain has TRBV24-1 and TRBJ1-4, with D tentatively TRBD1 (5 bases). Trimming shortened V by 3 bases and J by 7 bases, and 8 bases separated the two germline ends. This CDR3 has 13 amino acids. Germline values: CDR1 KGHDR, CDR2 SFDVKD. The CDR3 spells CATSDGASEKLFF. The CDR3 bases are TGTGCCACCAGTGATGGGGCGAGTGAAAAACTGTTTTTT.

This rearrangement joins TRBV19 to TRBJ1-1; TRBD1 agrees at 9 bases. V gave up 4 bases and J gave up 3 bases; unmatched junction bases: 9. Germline V gene lookup returns CDR1 LNHDA and CDR2 SQIVND (reference sequence). The CDR3 covers 16 residues. CDR3: CASSNRQGVAYTEAFF. The CDR3 DNA sequence: TGTGCCAGTAGTAACCGACAGGGGGTCGCGTACACTGAAGCTTTCTTT.

The gene calls are TRBV18 and TRBJ2-2; no definite D call. Germline V gives CDR1 KGHSH, CDR2 LQKENI. The CDR3 totals 14 residues. Trimming removed 10 bases at V and 1 base at J, with 13 bases between. In DNA form, the CDR3 reads TGTGCCATCCCTCCCAGAGGGAACACCGGGGAGCTGTTTTTT. Residues: CAIPPRGNTGELFF.

The chain uses TRBV10-3 and TRBJ1-3; 7 bases are shared with TRBD1. The CDR3 is 14 residues long. Germline V gene data show CDR1 as ENHRY and CDR2 as SYGVKD. Trimming cost V 6 bases and J 2 bases; bases outside gene matches: 4. The CDR3 here is CAISYTGAGNTIYF. CDR3 nucleotide sequence: TGTGCCATCAGCTACACAGGGGCTGGAAACACCATATATTTT.

This clone has a handful of counts. This rearrangement joins TRBV7-2 to TRBJ1-6; D remains unclear. There are 14 residues in the CDR3. Trimming left V 2 bases short and J 4 bases short, with 6 bases between. The germline CDR1 and CDR2 sequences are SGHTA and FQGNSA. This CDR3 reads CASSLSGYNSPLHF. The CDR3 coding sequence is TGTGCCAGCAGCTTATCGGGTTATAATTCACCCCTCCACTTT.

The chain carries TRBV7-8 and TRBJ2-1, with TRBD1 matching over 12 bases. The CDR3 consists of 16 residues. Germline assignment: CDR1 SGHVS and CDR2 FQNEAQ. V was clipped by 0 bases and J by 10 bases; unmatched bases: 7. The CDR3 reads CASSLAPGTGGEEQFF. The CDR3 DNA is TGTGCCAGCAGCTTAGCGCCCGGGACAGGGGGCGAGGAGCAGTTCTTC.

This clone was counted between two and nine times. The chain couples TRBV24-1 to TRBJ2-1, with TRBD1 matching 8 bases. V was pared by 3 bases and J by 7 bases, with 7 bases of the junction left unmatched. The CDR3 is made up of 15 amino acids. CDR1 and CDR2 (germline): KGHDR, SFDVKD. The CDR3 loop reads CATSDRLTGGNEQFF. CDR3 nucleotide sequence: TGTGCCACCAGTGATCGTCTTACAGGGGGAAATGAGCAGTTCTTC.

This chain links TRBV27 with TRBJ1-6; the match to TRBD1 covers 7 bases. This CDR3 is 15 amino acids long. Germline-derived CDR1 and CDR2 are MNHEY and SMNVEV (reference sequence). The trim removed 4 bases at V and 7 bases at J, leaving 7 bases unmatched. In DNA form, the CDR3 reads TGTGCCAGCAGTTCAGGACAGGTGATAAATTCACCCCTCCACTTT. Translation: CASSSGQVINSPLHF.

This clone was seen only once. J is TRBJ2-3 and V is TRBV5-4, with 15 bases that match TRBD2. Unmatched junction bases numbered 4, after V lost 5 bases and J lost 3 bases. CDR3 size: 16 residues. Germline CDR1 is SGHNT and CDR2 is YYREEE (reference sequence). CDR3 residues: CASSRTSGGATDTQYF. The CDR3 region has the DNA TGTGCCAGCAGTCGGACTAGCGGGGGGGCAACAGATACGCAGTATTTT.

This clone appeared a few times. This chain's CDR3 is CASKPGLLTYEQYF. In nucleotides, the CDR3 is TGTGCCAGCAAGCCGGGATTACTTACTTACGAGCAGTACTTC. The chain has TRBV28 and TRBJ2-7; D perhaps matches TRBD2 (5 bases). Germline CDR1 and CDR2: MDHEN and SYDVKM. This CDR3 region has 14 residues. Trimming took 7 bases from V and 4 from J, leaving 17 bases between them.

This clone was detected a few times. This sequence joins TRBV2 and TRBJ1-5; possible D gene TRBD1, 5 bases. Germline V gives CDR1 SNHLY, CDR2 FYNNEI. The V end lost 2 bases, the J end lost 7 bases, and 12 bases lay between the germline ends. The CDR3 loop spans 14 amino acids. Here the CDR3 DNA reads TGTGCCAGCAGTGAAAATTCTGGGGCCCAGCCCCAGCATTTT. Protein sequence: CASSENSGAQPQHF.

V and J are TRBV5-6 and TRBJ1-2; 7 bases align to TRBD1. Germline loops: CDR1 SGHDT, CDR2 YYEEEE. The CDR3 length is 15 residues. With 4 bases clipped from V and 4 bases from J, the junction kept 10 bases outside the gene matches. The chain's CDR3 is CASSIGPTGVYGYTF. CDR3 DNA sequence: TGTGCCAGCAGCATAGGGCCAACAGGGGTCTATGGCTACACCTTC.

This rearrangement joins TRBV19 to TRBJ1-2, with a weak D call TRBD1 (5 bases). Trimming took 5 bases from V and 1 from J, leaving 8 bases between them. Germline loops: CDR1 LNHDA, CDR2 SQIVND (reference sequence). The CDR3 contains 13 residues. CDR3 in DNA: TGTGCCAGTAGTGACCAGGGTAACTATGGCTACACCTTC. This sequence encodes CASSDQGNYGYTF.

The chain employs TRBV2 and TRBJ2-3, with 9 positions matching TRBD2. Unmatched junction bases numbered 3, after V lost 4 bases and J lost 1 base. CDR3 length: 15 amino acids. Germline V gene sequence: CDR1 SNHLY, CDR2 FYNNEI. The CDR3 coding sequence is TGTGCCAGCAGTGCACAGCGGGGGGGCACAGATACGCAGTATTTT. It encodes CASSAQRGGTDTQYF.

The chain combines TRBV5-1 with TRBJ2-7; D possibly corresponds to TRBD2 (7 bases). The CDR3 covers 18 residues. Trimming pared 2 bases from V and 3 bases from J, leaving 24 bases between. Germline V lookup: CDR1 SGHRS, CDR2 YFSETQ. The CDR3 DNA sequence: TGCGCCAGCAGCTTACACACCCCGACGGGGGGACAATTCTACGAGCAGTACTTC. Translation gives CASSLHTPTGGQFYEQYF.

The V call is TRBV6-5, the J call TRBJ1-6, with unresolved D. The V end lost 2 bases, the J end lost 8 bases, and 13 bases lay between the germline ends. Germline assignment: CDR1 MNHEY and CDR2 SVGAGI. CDR3 length equals 15 residues. This CDR3 reads CASSYDGLGDSPLHF. In DNA form, the CDR3 reads TGTGCCAGCAGTTACGACGGTCTCGGGGATTCACCCCTCCACTTT.

V and J are TRBV5-6 and TRBJ1-5, with 7 nucleotides matching TRBD1. CDR1 SGHDT and CDR2 YYEEEE come from the germline V gene. With V trimmed by 4 bases and J by 0 bases, 4 bases remained unmatched. CDR3 size: 15 residues. In nucleotides, the CDR3 is TGTGCCAGCAGCGGGACAGCTTCTAGCAATCAGCCCCAGCATTTT. This sequence encodes CASSGTASSNQPQHF.